Here is one T cell receptor beta chain with its context. The same CDR3 can be traced to other DNA sequences in this sample. Germline CDR1 is SGHRS and CDR2 is YFSETQ. The CDR3 contains 13 residues. Trimming left V 4 bases short and J 0 bases short, with 5 bases between. The data are from a study of blood T cell repertoires in COVID-19. Turning to the study itself: Donors in the United States, Italy and Spain gave samples during acute or convalescent COVID-19. The cDNA or gDNA used as material had been derived from T cells, B-cell-depleted T cells, or PBMCs.

Authors' analysis steps: Estimation of nucleated cell counts relied on the amplification of reference gene primers. Only in-frame clones appear in the TCRdb table, and some are missing; sequencing was by immunoSEQ multiplex PCR. That table gives V, J and clone size, and the DNA gave D and trimming. Of over 450,000 clones detected, approximately 91% appear once; the ten largest clones hold 7.5% to 9%. The sequence was collected from a woman aged 50 to 65 with COVID-19, enrolled during active disease. Source material: peripheral blood. The chain carries TRBV5-1 and TRBJ1-5; D unclear. The CDR3 reads CASSPYSNQPQHF. CDR3 coding DNA: TGCGCCAGCAGCCCTTATAGCAATCAGCCCCAGCATTTT.